This T cell receptor (beta chain) was identified during a study of blood T cell repertoires in COVID-19. About the research overall: Sites across the United States, Italy and Spain contributed samples from acute and convalescent COVID-19. T cells, B-cell-depleted T cells, or PBMCs provided the cDNA or gDNA that served as material.

Germline lookup yields CDR1 MNHEY and CDR2 SVGAGI. V was cut by 8 bases and J by 3 bases, with 17 bases left in between. This CDR3 contains 14 residues. In the authors' methods: How many nucleated cells were present was estimated from reference gene primer amplification. Repertoires were generated with immunoSEQ multiplex PCR, while TCRdb's copy carries only in-frame clones and drops some. V, J and clone size were drawn from that table, and D and trimming were deduced from the DNA. This table holds 110,000 or so clones, 80% to 90% found once. The gene calls are TRBV6-5 and TRBJ2-7; D may be TRBD2 (6 bases). The sequencing sample was made of peripheral blood. The receptor was derived from a woman between 50 and 59 years old with acute or convalescent COVID-19. The CDR3 DNA reads as TGTGCCAGCTCGGGGGTTAGGCAGGGCTACGAGCAGTACTTC. It specifies CASSGVRQGYEQYF.